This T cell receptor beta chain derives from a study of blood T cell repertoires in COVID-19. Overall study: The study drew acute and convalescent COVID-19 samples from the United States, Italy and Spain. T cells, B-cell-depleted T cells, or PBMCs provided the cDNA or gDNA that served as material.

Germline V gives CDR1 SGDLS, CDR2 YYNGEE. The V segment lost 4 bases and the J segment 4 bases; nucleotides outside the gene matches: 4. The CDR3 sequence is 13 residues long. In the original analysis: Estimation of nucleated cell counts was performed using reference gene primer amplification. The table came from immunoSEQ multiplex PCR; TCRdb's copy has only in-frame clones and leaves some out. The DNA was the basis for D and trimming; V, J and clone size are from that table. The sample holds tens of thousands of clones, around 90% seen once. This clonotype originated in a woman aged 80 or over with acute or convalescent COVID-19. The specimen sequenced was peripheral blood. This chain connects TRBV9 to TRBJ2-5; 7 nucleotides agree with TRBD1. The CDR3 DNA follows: TGTGCCAGCAGCTACGGACAGGCAGAGACCCAGTACTTC. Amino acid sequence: CASSYGQAETQYF.